The 10 T cell receptor beta chains below were found in one sample sequenced in a study of neurological immune-mediated disorders. Stated time point: longitudinal time-point 3. TCRdb re-called the 5' RACE reads through MiXCR, storing one row per CDR3 protein. The sample contains tens of thousands of distinct CDR3 sequences, approximately 8.4% of which appear only once. The sequenced material came from PBMCs. These receptor sequences come from a woman in her thirties or forties in good health.

This clonotype was counted at least ten times. CDR3 in amino acids: CASSLEGGTQYF. CDR3 nucleotide sequence: TGTGCCAGCAGCTTAGAGGGGGGAACGCAGTATTTT. The chain links TRBV7-2 to TRBJ2-3; D might be TRBD1 or TRBD2, each matching 6 bases. The CDR3 runs to 12 residues. Germline CDR1 and CDR2: SGHTA and FQGNSA. Trimming removed 1 base at V and 9 bases at J, with 8 bases between. The whole variable domain, remainder taken from reference TRBV7-2 and TRBJ2-3, is GAGVSQSPSNKVTEKGKDVELRCDPISGHTALYWYRQSLGQGLEFLIYFQGNSAPDKSGLPSDRFSAERTGGSVSTLTIQRTQQEDSAVYLCASSLEGGTQYFGPGTRLTVL.

Many counts were recorded for this clonotype. The rearrangement links TRBV5-1 to TRBJ2-5; a possible D gene is TRBD1 (6 bases). This CDR3 region has 16 residues. V lost 4 bases and J 4 bases, leaving 20 bases between the germline ends. Looked up from germline, CDR1 is SGHRS and CDR2 is YFSETQ. For the CDR3, the DNA is TGCGCCAGCAGCCCCAGCACAGGGCGAGGGAGAGAGACCCAGTACTTC. This sequence encodes CASSPSTGRGRETQYF.

This clonotype was counted many times. The V call is TRBV29-1, the J call TRBJ2-1; 11 nucleotides agree with TRBD1. The V gene's germline CDR1 is SQVTM and CDR2 ANQGSEA. V was pared by 7 bases and J by 8 bases, with 10 bases of the junction left unmatched. The CDR3 covers 14 residues. CDR3 amino acids: CSGAGQGGPYEQFF. As DNA, the CDR3 is TGCAGCGGTGCGGGACAGGGGGGCCCATATGAGCAGTTCTTC.

This clonotype appeared many times. This chain links TRBV7-2 with TRBJ1-5; D unresolved. The CDR3 totals 14 residues. CDR1 is SGHTA and CDR2 is FQGNSA in the germline V gene. The V end was cut by 5 bases, the J end by 0 bases, with 8 bases between. The DNA of the CDR3 is TGTGCCAGCAGCCGCGACGTTAGCAATCAGCCCCAGCATTTT. Amino acids: CASSRDVSNQPQHF.

This clonotype was counted at least ten times. The chain joins TRBV9 to TRBJ2-1, with 9 bases fitting TRBD2. This CDR3 comprises 16 residues. V lost 1 base to trimming and J lost 8 bases; unmatched junction nucleotides: 10. Germline-derived CDR1 and CDR2 are SGDLS and YYNGEE. CDR3 sequence reads: CASSVYSAGGWDEQFF. The CDR3, as DNA: TGTGCCAGCAGCGTATACTCAGCGGGAGGTTGGGATGAGCAGTTCTTC.

As to this clonotype: One end of the junction varies from germline; a read error may be responsible. The chain joins TRBV11-3 to TRBJ1-1; possible D gene TRBD1, 6 bases. Per germline, CDR1 SGHNT and CDR2 YENEEA. The CDR3 consists of 14 residues. The CDR3 sequence: CAISHTGLQGEAFF. The CDR3 DNA follows: TGTGCCATCAGCCACACGGGCCTACAGGGTGAAGCTTTCTTT.

This clonotype was recorded at least ten times. V and J are TRBV7-3 and TRBJ2-1, with 13 bases matching TRBD2. Germline assignment: CDR1 SGHTA and CDR2 FQGTGA. The CDR3 is 15 residues long. Trimming removed 5 bases from V and 9 bases from J; junction bases left unmatched: 7. The DNA for the CDR3 is TGTGCCAGCAGCCATACTAGCGGGGGGGTTGGTGAGCAGTTCTTC. Translating gives CASSHTSGGVGEQFF.

This clonotype was observed at least ten times. The V call is TRBV20-1, the J call TRBJ1-1, with D perhaps matching TRBD1 (5 bases). Germline V gene sequence: CDR1 DFQATT, CDR2 SNEGSKA (reference sequence). This CDR3 contains 13 residues. V was cut by 6 bases and J by 2 bases, with 13 bases left in between. CDR3 protein: CSARRGSNTEAFF. The CDR3 DNA reads TGCAGTGCCCGGCGGGGGAGCAACACTGAAGCTTTCTTT.

The sample holds many counts of this clonotype. The chain has TRBV7-9 and TRBJ1-1, with D possibly TRBD1 on 6 matching bases. V gave up 5 bases and J gave up 11 bases, with 18 bases separating them. This CDR3 has 13 residues. Germline V gives CDR1 SEHNR, CDR2 FQNEAQ (reference sequence). CDR3: CASSIQQGMGAFF. The CDR3 DNA is TGTGCCAGCAGCATACAACAGGGAATGGGTGCTTTCTTT.

J is TRBJ1-6 and V is TRBV7-2, with TRBD1 as a possible D gene (5 bases). The germline gives CDR1 SGHTA, CDR2 FQGNSA. V shed 2 bases and J shed 10 bases, with 21 bases lying between them. The CDR3 sequence is 17 residues long. CDR3 bases: TGTGCCAGCAGCTTACCCCTAGGCCAGGGTCAAGGGTCACCCCTCCACTTT. It is translated as CASSLPLGQGQGSPLHF.